These 20 T cell receptor beta chains were sequenced from one sample in a study of tumor-infiltrating lymphocytes in oesophageal squamous cell carcinoma. TCRdb fed the PCR reads into MiXCR, producing one record per CDR3 protein. This table has 14,000 or so distinct CDR3 sequences, under 60% appearing once. Input material: blood. The source of these receptors is a male donor with esophageal squamous cell carcinoma.

This clonotype was recorded at least ten times. The chain has TRBV5-6 and TRBJ1-3; no reliable D call. Germline loops: CDR1 SGHDT, CDR2 YYEEEE. Trimming shortened V by 4 bases and J by 0 bases, and 14 bases separated the two germline ends. The CDR3 extends over 16 amino acids. The DNA of the CDR3 is TGTGCCAGCAGCCTACTCACAACTGCCTCTGGAAACACCATATATTTT. The encoded protein is CASSLLTTASGNTIYF.

The chain links TRBV28 to TRBJ2-1; TRBD2 is a possible D gene (5 bases). The end of the DNA aligns better with TRBJ2-5, so the J call may be wrong. This CDR3 spans 11 amino acids. CDR1 and CDR2 from the germline V gene are MDHEN and SYDVKM. CDR3 bases: TGTGCCAGCAGTCGCGGGTTGACCCAGTACTTC. It translates to CASSRGLTQYF.

This chain links TRBV7-2 with TRBJ1-1; a possible D gene is TRBD1 (6 bases). Germline lookup yields CDR1 SGHTA and CDR2 FQGNSA. Trimming took 5 bases from V and 0 from J, leaving 13 bases between them. CDR3 length: 15 amino acids. CDR3 residues: CASSDYRAMNTEAFF. For the CDR3, the DNA is TGTGCCAGCAGCGATTACAGGGCCATGAACACTGAAGCTTTCTTT. Complete variable domain (other parts from reference TRBV7-2 and TRBJ1-1): GAGVSQSPSNKVTEKGKDVELRCDPISGHTALYWYRQSLGQGLEFLIYFQGNSAPDKSGLPSDRFSAERTGGSVSTLTIQRTQQEDSAVYLCASSDYRAMNTEAFFGQGTRLTVV.

For this clonotype: At one of its ends the junction is not consistent with the germline gene, which may arise from a read error. The chain recombines TRBV7-9 with TRBJ2-7, with TRBD1 matching over 7 bases. The germline gives CDR1 SEHNR, CDR2 FQNEAQ (reference sequence). The length of the CDR3 is 15 residues. The CDR3 DNA is TGTGCCAGCAGCCCCACCGGGACAGCTCCCTACGATCAGTACTTC. Translating it yields CASSPTGTAPYDQYF.

Note on this clonotype: Since the CDR3 does not end with the conserved phenylalanine or tryptophan, this likely comes from a read error. The limits of the CDR3 on the DNA are not certain, so only TCRdb's listed CDR3 is given. V is TRBV6-1 and J is TRBJ2-6; the DNA was not used to check the table's D call, TRBD1. The CDR3 adds up to 16 amino acids, both ends counted. CDR1 and CDR2 (germline): MNHNS, SASEGT. CDR3 protein: CASSYALSGYEQYFGA.

The gene calls are TRBV7-3 and TRBJ2-3; possible D gene TRBD2, 7 bases. The CDR3 is made up of 16 amino acids. V was pared by 5 bases and J by 6 bases, with 21 bases between. The V gene's germline CDR1 is SGHTA and CDR2 FQGTGA. CDR3: CASSPLLWGGLDTQYF. The CDR3 nucleotides read TGTGCCAGCAGCCCCCTTTTGTGGGGGGGCTTGGATACGCAGTATTTT. Full variable domain (missing parts from reference TRBV7-3 and TRBJ2-3): GAGVSQTPSNKVTEKGKYVELRCDPISGHTALYWYRQSLGQGPEFLIYFQGTGAADDSGLPNDRFFAVRPEGSVSTLKIQRTERGDSAVYLCASSPLLWGGLDTQYFGPGTRLTVL.

This chain connects TRBV7-6 to TRBJ1-1; no reliable D call. There are 13 residues in the CDR3. Germline CDR1 is SGHVS and CDR2 is FNYEAQ. V lost 5 bases to trimming and J lost 1 base, with 8 bases between them. For the CDR3, the DNA is TGTGCCAGCAGCCAAGACACGAACACTGAAGCTTTCTTT. Translating gives CASSQDTNTEAFF.

This clonotype was recorded a few times. CDR3 DNA: TGTGCCAGCGGTGAGGGCTCCTACAATGAGCAGTTCTTC. Its translation: CASGEGSYNEQFF. The gene calls are TRBV7-3 and TRBJ2-1, with TRBD2 as a possible D gene (5 bases). CDR1 SGHTA and CDR2 FQGTGA come from the germline V gene. The CDR3 totals 13 residues. Trimming shortened V by 8 bases and J by 0 bases, and 8 bases separated the two germline ends.

This clonotype has a handful of counts. This chain links TRBV7-3 with TRBJ2-4; 7 nucleotides align to TRBD1. The germline gives CDR1 SGHTA, CDR2 FQGTGA. This CDR3 contains 13 residues. V lost 5 bases to trimming and J lost 13 bases; unmatched junction nucleotides: 11. The CDR3 DNA reads as TGTGCCAGCAGCCCTTACAGGGGCGATGAGCAGTACTTC. It is translated as CASSPYRGDEQYF.

By share of the sample, this clonotype is medium-sized. This sequence joins TRBV6-1 and TRBJ2-5, with D possibly being TRBD1 (6 bases). Trimming took off 6 bases at V and 5 bases at J, with 13 bases between the two ends. The CDR3 spans 13 residues. The germline gives CDR1 MNHNS, CDR2 SASEGT. The CDR3 reads CASSLTGIETQYF. The CDR3 bases are TGTGCCAGCAGCCTTACAGGGATCGAGACCCAGTACTTC.

This clonotype was counted ten times or more. CDR3 in amino acids: CASSGLGGSGNTIYF. DNA for the CDR3: TGTGCCAGCAGTGGGCTGGGTGGTTCTGGAAACACCATATATTTT. The genes are TRBV6-1 and TRBJ1-3; D gene ambiguous. This CDR3 is 15 amino acids long. The germline gives CDR1 MNHNS, CDR2 SASEGT. V shed 4 bases and J shed 1 base, with 11 bases lying between them.

This rearrangement joins TRBV7-2 to TRBJ1-6, with D unclear. The CDR3 is 14 residues long. Germline V gene lookup returns CDR1 SGHTA and CDR2 FQGNSA. Trimming removed 3 bases at V and 10 bases at J, with 13 bases between. CDR3 region: CASSFVGIRSPLHF. The CDR3 region has the DNA TGTGCCAGCAGCTTTGTAGGAATACGGTCACCCCTCCACTTT.

The sample holds many counts of this clonotype. The chain employs TRBV4-1 and TRBJ2-3; 9 nucleotides agree with TRBD2. V dropped 1 base and J dropped 5; count of bases not matched to a gene: 7. The germline CDR1 and CDR2 sequences are MGHRA and YSYEKL. The CDR3 runs 16 residues. As DNA, the CDR3 is TGCGCCAGCAGCCAAGTGGTAGCGGGGGATGGAGATACGCAGTATTTT. This translates into CASSQVVAGDGDTQYF.

This clonotype was counted ten times or more. The chain uses TRBV28 and TRBJ2-4; D possibly corresponds to TRBD2 (5 bases). This CDR3 is 17 amino acids long. With 1 base removed from V and 3 bases from J, the gap between germline ends came to 16 bases. Germline CDR1 MDHEN, CDR2 SYDVKM. CDR3 DNA sequence: TGTGCCAGCAGTTTATTGGGAGACCCTTATGGCAAAAACATTCAGTACTTC. This codes for CASSLLGDPYGKNIQYF.

The sample holds a few counts of this clonotype. The chain carries TRBV3-1 and TRBJ2-7; D call uncertain. The end of the DNA aligns better with TRBJ1-2, so the J call may be wrong. CDR3 size: 13 residues. CDR1 is LGHDT and CDR2 is YNNKEL in the germline V gene (reference sequence). CDR3 amino acids: CASSLRSLGGYTF. Here the CDR3 DNA reads TGTGCCAGCAGCCTGCGGAGTTTGGGAGGCTACACCTTC.

V gene TRBV7-2 combines with J gene TRBJ2-7, with a possible D match to TRBD2 (7 bases). V shed 5 bases and J shed 4 bases, with 18 bases lying between them. Germline loops: CDR1 SGHTA, CDR2 FQGNSA. This CDR3 has 15 amino acids. The CDR3 reads CASSPCEGGPYEQYF. The CDR3, as DNA: TGTGCCAGCAGCCCCTGCGAGGGGGGGCCATACGAGCAGTACTTC.

The gene calls are TRBV6-6 and TRBJ1-1, with D perhaps matching TRBD1 (5 bases). V shed 6 bases and J shed 6 bases, with 17 bases lying between them. Germline CDR1 and CDR2: MNHNY and SVGAGI (reference sequence). This CDR3 region has 14 residues. CDR3 nucleotides: TGTGCCAGCAGAAAGACATGGTGGGGCCCTGAAGCTTTCTTT. Protein product: CASRKTWWGPEAFF.

The chain is built from TRBV7-3 and TRBJ2-1; D possibly uses TRBD1 or TRBD2 (5 bases each). Germline V gives CDR1 SGHTA, CDR2 FQGTGA. The CDR3 consists of 16 residues. V lost 2 bases to trimming and J lost 4 bases, with 15 bases between them. The CDR3 sequence is CASSLGDRDPYNEQFF. The CDR3 DNA follows: TGTGCCAGCAGCTTAGGGGACCGGGATCCGTACAATGAGCAGTTCTTC.

This clonotype was detected a few times. The CDR3 region has the DNA TGTGCCAGCAGTTTTACGAGACTAGCGGGCGAGCAGTTCTTC. The encoded protein is CASSFTRLAGEQFF. V and J are TRBV12-3 or TRBV12-4 and TRBJ2-5, with 10 positions matching TRBD2. The J call is uncertain, as TRBJ2-1 better fits the DNA end. There are 14 residues in the CDR3.

The chain employs TRBV28 and TRBJ1-5; a possible D gene is TRBD1 (5 bases). Per germline, CDR1 MDHEN and CDR2 SYDVKM. The CDR3 totals 14 residues. Trimming cost V 3 bases and J 3 bases, with 9 bases left between them. The CDR3 here is CASSLRDFNQPQHF. The CDR3 nucleotides read TGTGCCAGCAGTTTGCGGGACTTCAATCAGCCCCAGCATTTT.